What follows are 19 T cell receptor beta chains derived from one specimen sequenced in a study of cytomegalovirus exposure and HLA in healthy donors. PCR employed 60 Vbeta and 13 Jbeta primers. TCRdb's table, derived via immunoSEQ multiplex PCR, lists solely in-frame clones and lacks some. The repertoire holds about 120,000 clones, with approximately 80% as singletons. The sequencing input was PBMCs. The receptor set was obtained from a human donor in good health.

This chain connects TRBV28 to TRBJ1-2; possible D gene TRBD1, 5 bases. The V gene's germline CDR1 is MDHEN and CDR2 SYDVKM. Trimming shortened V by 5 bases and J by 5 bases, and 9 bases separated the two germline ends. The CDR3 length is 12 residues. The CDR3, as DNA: TGTGCCAGCAGTCAGGGATTATATGGCTACACCTTC. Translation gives CASSQGLYGYTF.

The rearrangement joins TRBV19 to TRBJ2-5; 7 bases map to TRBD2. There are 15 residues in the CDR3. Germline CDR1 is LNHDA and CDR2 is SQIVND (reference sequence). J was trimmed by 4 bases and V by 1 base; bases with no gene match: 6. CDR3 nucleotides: TGTGCCAGTAGTATAGGCTGGACTAGGGGAGAGACCCAGTACTTC. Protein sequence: CASSIGWTRGETQYF.

The CDR3 DNA sequence: TGTGCCAGAAGTCGGACAGGCCGCACAGATACGCAGTATTTT. Encoded protein: CARSRTGRTDTQYF. V is TRBV2 and J is TRBJ2-3; TRBD1 matches 7 bases. The CDR3 loop spans 14 amino acids. In germline, CDR1 is SNHLY, CDR2 FYNNEI. V trimming: 9 bases; J trimming: 1 base; junction bases outside the gene matches: 7. Together with reference TRBV2 and TRBJ2-3, the CDR3 gives the full variable domain: EPEVTQTPSHQVTQMGQEVILRCVPISNHLYFYWYRQILGQKVEFLVSFYNNEISEKSEIFDDQFSVERPDGSNFTLKIRSTKLEDSAMYFCARSRTGRTDTQYFGPGTRLTVL.

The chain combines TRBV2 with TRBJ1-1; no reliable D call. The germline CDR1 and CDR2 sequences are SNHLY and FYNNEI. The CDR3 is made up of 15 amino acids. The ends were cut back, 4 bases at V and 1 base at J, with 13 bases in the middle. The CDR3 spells CASSVGQAQNTEAFF. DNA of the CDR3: TGTGCCAGCAGTGTTGGCCAGGCCCAGAACACTGAAGCTTTCTTT.

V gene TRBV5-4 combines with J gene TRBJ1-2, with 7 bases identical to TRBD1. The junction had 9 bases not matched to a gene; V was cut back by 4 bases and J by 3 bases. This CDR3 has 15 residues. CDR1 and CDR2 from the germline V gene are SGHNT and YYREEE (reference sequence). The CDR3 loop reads CASSHRTGTYYGYTF. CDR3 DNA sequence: TGTGCCAGCAGCCATAGGACAGGCACCTACTATGGCTACACCTTC.

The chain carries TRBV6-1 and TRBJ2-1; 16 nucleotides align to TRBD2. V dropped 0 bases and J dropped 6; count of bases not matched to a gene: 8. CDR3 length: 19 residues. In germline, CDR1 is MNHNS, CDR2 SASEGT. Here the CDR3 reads CASSEAGTSGRAVCNEQFF. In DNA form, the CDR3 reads TGTGCCAGCAGTGAAGCCGGGACTAGCGGGAGGGCCGTCTGCAATGAGCAGTTCTTC.

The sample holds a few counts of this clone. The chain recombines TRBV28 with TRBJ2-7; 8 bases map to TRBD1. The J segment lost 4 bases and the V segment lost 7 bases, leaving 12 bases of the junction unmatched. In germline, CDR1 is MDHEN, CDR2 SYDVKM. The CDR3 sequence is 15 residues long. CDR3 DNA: TGTGCCAGCACTCAGGCCCCCCAGGGGGCTTACGAGCAGTACTTC. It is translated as CASTQAPQGAYEQYF.

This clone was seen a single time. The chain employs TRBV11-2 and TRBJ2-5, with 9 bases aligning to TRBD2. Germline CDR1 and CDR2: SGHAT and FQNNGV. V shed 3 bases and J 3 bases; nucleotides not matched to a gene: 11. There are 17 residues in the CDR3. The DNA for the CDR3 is TGTGCCAGCAGCTTGGGTTTCCTAGCGGGATTAGAAGAGACCCAGTACTTC. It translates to CASSLGFLAGLEETQYF.

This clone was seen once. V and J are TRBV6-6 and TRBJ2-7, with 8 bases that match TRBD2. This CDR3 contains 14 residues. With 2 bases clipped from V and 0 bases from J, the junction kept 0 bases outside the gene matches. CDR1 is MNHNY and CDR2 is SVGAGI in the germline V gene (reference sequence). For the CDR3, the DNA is TGTGCCAGCAGTTACGGGACTAGCTCCTACGAGCAGTACTTC. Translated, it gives CASSYGTSSYEQYF.

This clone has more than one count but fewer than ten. The CDR3 here is CSGGLAGGTDTQYF. CDR3 nucleotide sequence: TGCAGCGGGGGACTAGCGGGGGGCACAGATACGCAGTATTTT. The chain has TRBV29-1 and TRBJ2-3; 14 positions match TRBD2. This CDR3 contains 14 residues. The germline V gene encodes CDR1 SQVTM and CDR2 ANQGSEA. Losses at the gene ends were 7 bases for V and 1 base for J; bases not matched to a gene: 1.

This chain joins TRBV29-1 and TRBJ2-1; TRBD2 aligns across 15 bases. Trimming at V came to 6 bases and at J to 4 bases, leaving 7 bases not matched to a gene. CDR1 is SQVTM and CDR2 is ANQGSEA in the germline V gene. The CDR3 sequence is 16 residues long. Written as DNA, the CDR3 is TGCAGCGTCGCTGGACTAGCGGGAGGGGTATACAATGAGCAGTTCTTC. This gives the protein CSVAGLAGGVYNEQFF.

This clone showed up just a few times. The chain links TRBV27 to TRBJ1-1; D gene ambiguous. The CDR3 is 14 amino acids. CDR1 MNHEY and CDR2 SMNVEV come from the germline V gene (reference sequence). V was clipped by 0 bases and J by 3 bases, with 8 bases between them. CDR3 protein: CASSLSVRDTEAFF. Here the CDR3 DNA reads TGTGCCAGCAGTTTATCAGTCCGGGACACTGAAGCTTTCTTT.

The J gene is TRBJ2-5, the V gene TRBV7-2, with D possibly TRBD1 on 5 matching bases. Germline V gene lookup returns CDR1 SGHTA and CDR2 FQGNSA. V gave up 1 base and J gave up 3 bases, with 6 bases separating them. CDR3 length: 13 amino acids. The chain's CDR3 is CASSLVREETQYF. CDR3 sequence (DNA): TGTGCCAGCAGCTTAGTCAGGGAAGAGACCCAGTACTTC.

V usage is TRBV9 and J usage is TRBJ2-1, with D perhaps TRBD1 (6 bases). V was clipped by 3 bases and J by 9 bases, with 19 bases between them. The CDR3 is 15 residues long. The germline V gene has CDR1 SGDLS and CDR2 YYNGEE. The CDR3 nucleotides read TGTGCCAGCAGCGACCTAAGGACCCTAGGGGGTGAGCAGTTCTTC. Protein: CASSDLRTLGGEQFF. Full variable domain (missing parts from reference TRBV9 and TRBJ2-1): DSGVTQTPKHLITATGQRVTLRCSPRSGDLSVYWYQQSLDQGLQFLIQYYNGEERAKGNILERFSAQQFPDLHSELNLSSLELGDSALYFCASSDLRTLGGEQFFGPGTRLTVL.

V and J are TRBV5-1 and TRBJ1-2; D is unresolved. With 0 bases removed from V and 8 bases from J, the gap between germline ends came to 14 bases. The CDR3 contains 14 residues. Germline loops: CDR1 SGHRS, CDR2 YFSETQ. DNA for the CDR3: TGCGCCAGCAGCTTGGGGGTGACGGGTAGCGGCTACACCTTC. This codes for CASSLGVTGSGYTF.

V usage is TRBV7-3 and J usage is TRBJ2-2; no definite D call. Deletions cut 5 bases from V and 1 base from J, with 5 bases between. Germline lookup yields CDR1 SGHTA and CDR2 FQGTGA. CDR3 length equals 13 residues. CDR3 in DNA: TGTGCCAGCAGCCCTCGGAACACCGGGGAGCTGTTTTTT. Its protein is CASSPRNTGELFF.

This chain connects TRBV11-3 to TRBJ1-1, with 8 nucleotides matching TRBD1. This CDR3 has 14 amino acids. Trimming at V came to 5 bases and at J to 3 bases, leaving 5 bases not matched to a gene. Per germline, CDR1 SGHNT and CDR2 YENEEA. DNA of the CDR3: TGTGCCAGCAGCCCTTGGACAGGGTACACTGAAGCTTTCTTT. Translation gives CASSPWTGYTEAFF.

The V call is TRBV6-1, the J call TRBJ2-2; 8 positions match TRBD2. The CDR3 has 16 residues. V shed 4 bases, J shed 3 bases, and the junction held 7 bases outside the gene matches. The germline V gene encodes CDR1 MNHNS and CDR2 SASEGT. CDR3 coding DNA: TGTGCCAGCAGTGGTATAGCGGGGATCTACACCGGGGAGCTGTTTTTT. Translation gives CASSGIAGIYTGELFF.

The DNA for the CDR3 is TGTGCCAGCAGCGCAACAGGGAGGGACGAGCAGTACTTC. Its translation is CASSATGRDEQYF. The chain links TRBV13 to TRBJ2-5, with D maybe TRBD2 (7 bases). The better agreement between TRBJ2-7 and the DNA end casts doubt on the J call. The germline CDR1 and CDR2 sequences are PRHDT and FYEKMQ (reference sequence). The CDR3 contains 13 residues.